Below, one TCR beta chain is given with its context. This record belongs to a study of T cell changes during pregnancy in multiple sclerosis. The germline gives CDR1 SEHNR, CDR2 FQNEAQ (reference sequence). The CDR3 is 18 amino acids. Unmatched junction bases numbered 8, after V lost 1 base and J lost 2 bases. Sequenced by immunoSEQ multiplex PCR; TCRdb stores in-frame clones only, minus some. Of around 65,000 clones in the sample, around nine tenths were seen once. The clonotype comes from a female donor in good health, enrolled as a control in a pregnancy study. The sequenced sample was peripheral blood, obtained in the third trimester of pregnancy. The genes are TRBV7-9 and TRBJ2-3; 11 bases align to TRBD2. The CDR3 DNA reads TGTGCCAGCAGCTTAGGGCTAGCGGGGGGCCTTCTCACAGATACGCAGTATTTT. It yields the protein CASSLGLAGGLLTDTQYF.